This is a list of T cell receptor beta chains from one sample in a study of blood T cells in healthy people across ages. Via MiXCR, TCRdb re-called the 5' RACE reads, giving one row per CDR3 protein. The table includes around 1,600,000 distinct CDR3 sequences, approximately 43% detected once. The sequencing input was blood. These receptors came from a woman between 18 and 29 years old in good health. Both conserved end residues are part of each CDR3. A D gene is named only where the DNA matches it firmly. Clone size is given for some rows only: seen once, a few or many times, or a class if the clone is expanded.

TGTGCCAGCAGGGGACTAGGGCACGAGCAGTACTTC | CASRGLGHEQYF | few | TRBJ2-7 | TRBD2 | TRBV5-6
TGCGCCAGCAGCCAGGGGACTCGCCACTACAATGAGCAGTTCTTC | CASSQGTRHYNEQFF | few | TRBJ2-1 | NA | TRBV4-3
TGCGCCAGCAGCCAAGTTTACAGGGGTGACTATGGCTACACCTTC | CASSQVYRGDYGYTF | few | TRBJ1-2 | TRBD1 | TRBV4-3
TGCGCCAGCAGCTTGGGCCAGGGGTTAAACTACGAGCAGTACTTC | CASSLGQGLNYEQYF | NA | TRBJ2-7 | NA | TRBV5-1
TGTGCCAGCAGTTATGGGACAGGGCTACCTGAGCAGTTCTTC | CASSYGTGLPEQFF | NA | TRBJ2-1 | TRBD1 | TRBV6-5
TGCAGTGCTAGAGATCTGCAGGGAGGGTACAATGAGCAGTACTTC | CSARDLQGGYNEQYF | NA | TRBJ2-5 | TRBD2 | TRBV20-1
TGTGCCAGCAGCCAGAGACTAGCAATCGAGACCCAGTACTTC | CASSQRLAIETQYF | NA | TRBJ2-5 | TRBD2 | TRBV4-2
TGTGCCATCAGTGGCCCGACAAAAGGGCAGGAGACCCAGTACTTC | CAISGPTKGQETQYF | NA | TRBJ2-5 | NA | TRBV10-3
TGTGCCATCAGTGAGTTTCAGCGGGAGTCTCCCTACAATGAGCAGTACTTC | CAISEFQRESPYNEQYF | NA | TRBJ2-5 | TRBD2 | TRBV10-3
TGTGCCAGCGCGAGCGGGAATTACAATGAGCAGTTCTTC | CASASGNYNEQFF | NA | TRBJ2-1 | TRBD2 | TRBV7-2
TGTGCCAGCAGCTTACGTGCGGGAGAGGGGTACAATGAGCAGTTCTTC | CASSLRAGEGYNEQFF | few | TRBJ2-1 | TRBD2 | TRBV7-2
TGCAGTGCTAGTCGAGGGCCCAACACTGAAGCTTTCTTT | CSASRGPNTEAFF | NA | TRBJ1-1 | NA | TRBV20-1
TGCGCCAGCAGCAGACCCGACCAACACGTACAGTACTTC | CASSRPDQHVQYF | few | TRBJ2-7 | NA | TRBV5-1
TGCAGCGTCCTCGAAGTAGCAGATACGCAGTATTTT | CSVLEVADTQYF | few | TRBJ2-3 | NA | TRBV29-1
TGTGCCAGCAGTTCGCTGACGTCTAGCACAGATACGCAGTATTTT | CASSSLTSSTDTQYF | few | TRBJ2-3 | NA | TRBV27
TGTGCCAGCAGCCCCGGTGCAGGGGCCGGGGAGCTGTTTTTT | CASSPGAGAGELFF | NA | TRBJ2-2 | NA | TRBV7-2
TGTGCCAGCAGACCAGGACAGACCCCAACCAAAGCTTTCTTT | CASRPGQTPTKAFF | NA | TRBJ1-1 | NA | TRBV6-5
TGTGCCAGCAGTTTCGGTGGGGGTTTTGATCAGCCCCAGCATTTT | CASSFGGGFDQPQHF | many | TRBJ1-5 | NA | TRBV27
TGTGCCAGCAGCCCTACCGGGGGGCAGGGCTATGGCTACACCTTC | CASSPTGGQGYGYTF | few | TRBJ1-2 | NA | TRBV7-2
TGTGCCAGCAGTTTGGGAGGCCAACTTGAGACCCAGTACTTC | CASSLGGQLETQYF | many | TRBJ2-5 | NA | TRBV11-2
TGCGCCAGCAGCTTGGCGGTTCAGGCCCTTCCCTACGAGCAGTACTTC | CASSLAVQALPYEQYF | few | TRBJ2-7 | NA | TRBV5-1
TGTGCCAGCAGCTTAGTGGGGGCTGGAACTGAAGCTTTCTTT | CASSLVGAGTEAFF | many | TRBJ1-1 | NA | TRBV7-8
TGTGCCAGCAGCTTTACGACTAGCGGGGTATTAGATACGCAGTATTTT | CASSFTTSGVLDTQYF | NA | TRBJ2-3 | TRBD2 | TRBV7-8
TGTGCCAGCTCACTCTTTGGCGGAATCGGCACAGATACGCAGTATTTT | CASSLFGGIGTDTQYF | few | TRBJ2-3 | NA | TRBV18
TGCGCCAGCAGCCAGGGGGGAGGACGGACCCAGTACTTC | CASSQGGGRTQYF | few | TRBJ2-5 | NA | TRBV4-1
TGTGCCAGCAGCGTAGACGGGAGCTCCTATAATTCACCCCTCCACTTT | CASSVDGSSYNSPLHF | few | TRBJ1-6 | NA | TRBV9
TGTGCCAGCAGCCAAGGGGCAGTAACATTGGGGCTAGCCCAAGAGACCCAGTACTTC | CASSQGAVTLGLAQETQYF | few | TRBJ2-5 | NA | TRBV4-2
TGTGCCAGCAGTTTATCTACAGGGGGCAGGGAGACCCAGTACTTC | CASSLSTGGRETQYF | few | TRBJ2-5 | TRBD1 | TRBV27
TGCAGTGCTAGAGATCTGGTAGTCGACAATGAGCAGTTCTTC | CSARDLVVDNEQFF | few | TRBJ2-1 | NA | TRBV20-1
TGTGCCATCAGTGACCCCGGGACAGGGGGCAATGAGCAGTACTTC | CAISDPGTGGNEQYF | NA | TRBJ2-5 | TRBD1 | TRBV10-3
TGTGCCAGCAGTAGGACAGGGGGTGACACCGGGGAGCTGTTTTTT | CASSRTGGDTGELFF | NA | TRBJ2-2 | TRBD1 | TRBV25-1